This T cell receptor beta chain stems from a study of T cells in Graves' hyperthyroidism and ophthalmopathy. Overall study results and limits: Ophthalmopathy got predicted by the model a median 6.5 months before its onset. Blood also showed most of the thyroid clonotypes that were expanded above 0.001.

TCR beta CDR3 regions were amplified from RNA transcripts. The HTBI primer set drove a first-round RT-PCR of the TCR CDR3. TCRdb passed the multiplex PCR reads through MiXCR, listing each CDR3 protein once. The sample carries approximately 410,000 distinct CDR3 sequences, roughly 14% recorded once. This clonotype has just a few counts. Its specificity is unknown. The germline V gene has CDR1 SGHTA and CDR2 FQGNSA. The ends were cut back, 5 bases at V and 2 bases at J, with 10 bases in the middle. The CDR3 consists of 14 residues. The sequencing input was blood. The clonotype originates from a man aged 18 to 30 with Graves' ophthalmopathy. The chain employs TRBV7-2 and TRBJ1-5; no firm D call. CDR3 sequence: CASSTLGGNQPQHF. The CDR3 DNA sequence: TGTGCCAGCAGCACATTAGGCGGCAATCAGCCCCAGCATTTT.